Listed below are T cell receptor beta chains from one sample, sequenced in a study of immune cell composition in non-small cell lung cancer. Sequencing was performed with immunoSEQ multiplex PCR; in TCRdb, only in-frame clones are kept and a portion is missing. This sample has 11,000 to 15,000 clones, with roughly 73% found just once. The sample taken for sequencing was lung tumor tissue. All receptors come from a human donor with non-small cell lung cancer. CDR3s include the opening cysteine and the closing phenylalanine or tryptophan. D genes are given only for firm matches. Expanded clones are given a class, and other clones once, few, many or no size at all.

cdr3_nt: TGTGCCAGCAGCTCACTAGCGCAAAGCACAGATACGCAGTATTTT
cdr3_aa: CASSSLAQSTDTQYF
d_call: TRBD2
clone_size: once
v_call: TRBV7-2
cdr3_length: 15
j_call: TRBJ2-3

cdr3_nt: TGTGCCAGCAGCTCCACACGACCTAGCGGGGGATACACCGGGGAGCTGTTTTTT
cdr3_aa: CASSSTRPSGGYTGELFF
d_call: TRBD2
clone_size: few
v_call: TRBV7-9
cdr3_length: 18
j_call: TRBJ2-2

cdr3_nt: TGTGCCAGTAGTATTAGGGACAGGGGGACTCATCAGCCCCAGCATTTT
cdr3_aa: CASSIRDRGTHQPQHF
d_call: TRBD1
clone_size: few
v_call: TRBV19
cdr3_length: 16
j_call: TRBJ1-5

cdr3_nt: TGTGCCAGCAGTGAATTGGGCGGGAGGGTCCAAGAGACCCAGTACTTC
cdr3_aa: CASSELGGRVQETQYF
d_call: TRBD2
clone_size: -
v_call: TRBV25-1
cdr3_length: 16
j_call: TRBJ2-5

cdr3_nt: TGTGCCAGCAGCCAAGAAACGAGCGGGATTTACGTAGATACGCAGTATTTT
cdr3_aa: CASSQETSGIYVDTQYF
d_call: TRBD2
clone_size: -
v_call: TRBV4-2
cdr3_length: 17
j_call: TRBJ2-3

cdr3_nt: TGTGCCACCGCGGGGGGCTCCTACAATGAGCAGTTCTTC
cdr3_aa: CATAGGSYNEQFF
d_call: TRBD2
clone_size: -
v_call: TRBV10-3
cdr3_length: 13
j_call: TRBJ2-1

cdr3_nt: TGTGCCAGCAGTGTGGAGGGATTCACTGGGGCCAACGTCCTGACTTTC
cdr3_aa: CASSVEGFTGANVLTF
d_call: -
clone_size: few
v_call: TRBV2
cdr3_length: 16
j_call: TRBJ2-6

cdr3_nt: TGTGCCACACAACAACAGGGTACTGGAAACACCATATATTTT
cdr3_aa: CATQQQGTGNTIYF
d_call: -
clone_size: -
v_call: TRBV6-5
cdr3_length: 14
j_call: TRBJ1-3

cdr3_nt: TGTGCCAGCATCCCCCGGCGGCTAGCGGGGGTTCTCTCCTACAATGAGCAGTTCTTC
cdr3_aa: CASIPRRLAGVLSYNEQFF
d_call: TRBD2
clone_size: few
v_call: TRBV2
cdr3_length: 19
j_call: TRBJ2-1

cdr3_nt: TGTGCCAGCTCACAACGGACAGACCCCAATGAGCAGTTCTTC
cdr3_aa: CASSQRTDPNEQFF
d_call: -
clone_size: once
v_call: TRBV18
cdr3_length: 14
j_call: TRBJ2-1

cdr3_nt: TGCGCCAGCAGTGGACAGTCATATAGTGAAGCTTTCTTT
cdr3_aa: CASSGQSYSEAFF
d_call: -
clone_size: -
v_call: TRBV10-2
cdr3_length: 13
j_call: TRBJ1-1

cdr3_nt: TGTGCCAGCAGTTTCCCTAGCGGGAGATATGAGCAGTTCTTC
cdr3_aa: CASSFPSGRYEQFF
d_call: TRBD2
clone_size: once
v_call: TRBV28
cdr3_length: 14
j_call: TRBJ2-1

cdr3_nt: TGTGCCAGCAGTTTTAGCGGGAGGGCCACAACAGATACGCAGTATTTT
cdr3_aa: CASSFSGRATTDTQYF
d_call: TRBD2
clone_size: -
v_call: TRBV6-5
cdr3_length: 16
j_call: TRBJ2-3

cdr3_nt: TGTGCCAGCTCACCACCCAGGGGCCCTAGAGGCTCCTACGAGCAGTACTTC
cdr3_aa: CASSPPRGPRGSYEQYF
d_call: -
clone_size: -
v_call: TRBV18
cdr3_length: 17
j_call: TRBJ2-7

cdr3_nt: TGTGCCAGCAGCTTAGCTGGGGCGCGCAATCAGCCCCAGCATTTT
cdr3_aa: CASSLAGARNQPQHF
d_call: -
clone_size: once
v_call: TRBV7-2
cdr3_length: 15
j_call: TRBJ1-5

cdr3_nt: TGTGCCAGTAGGGACAGGGGGCTGGTCACTGAAGCTTTCTTT
cdr3_aa: CASRDRGLVTEAFF
d_call: TRBD1
clone_size: -
v_call: TRBV19
cdr3_length: 14
j_call: TRBJ1-1

cdr3_nt: TGTGCCAGCAGTTGGCGCGGCAGCGTTAATTCACCCCTCCACTTT
cdr3_aa: CASSWRGSVNSPLHF
d_call: -
clone_size: once
v_call: TRBV6-5
cdr3_length: 15
j_call: TRBJ1-6

cdr3_nt: TGCGCCAGCAGCCAAGATCATCCCCTTTTGGCGGACAGGGAAAAAGAAAAACTGTTTTTT
cdr3_aa: CASSQDHPLLADREKEKLFF
d_call: TRBD1
clone_size: -
v_call: TRBV4-1
cdr3_length: 20
j_call: TRBJ1-4

cdr3_nt: TGTGCCAGTTTTTCAGGGTCTGGAAACACCATATATTTT
cdr3_aa: CASFSGSGNTIYF
d_call: -
clone_size: -
v_call: TRBV28
cdr3_length: 13
j_call: TRBJ1-3

cdr3_nt: TGTGCCAGCAGCGTAGGGACAGGGGGGAGCTATGGCTACACCTTC
cdr3_aa: CASSVGTGGSYGYTF
d_call: TRBD1
clone_size: -
v_call: TRBV9
cdr3_length: 15
j_call: TRBJ1-2

cdr3_nt: TGTGCCAGCAGCTTGTCTCGCAATCAGCCCCAGCATTTT
cdr3_aa: CASSLSRNQPQHF
d_call: -
clone_size: -
v_call: TRBV5-8
cdr3_length: 13
j_call: TRBJ1-5

cdr3_nt: TGTGCCAGCAGCTTAGCTAGCGGGGGCTACAATGAGCAGTTCTTC
cdr3_aa: CASSLASGGYNEQFF
d_call: TRBD2
clone_size: -
v_call: TRBV7-6
cdr3_length: 15
j_call: TRBJ2-1

cdr3_nt: TGTGCCAGCAGTTACTCGAGCAGGGGTTTCGGAGAGACCCAGTACTTC
cdr3_aa: CASSYSSRGFGETQYF
d_call: -
clone_size: -
v_call: TRBV6-5
cdr3_length: 16
j_call: TRBJ2-5

cdr3_nt: TGTGCCACCAGCAGACTCCTTCCGGGACAAAATTCACCCCTCCACTTT
cdr3_aa: CATSRLLPGQNSPLHF
d_call: -
clone_size: -
v_call: TRBV15
cdr3_length: 16
j_call: TRBJ1-6

cdr3_nt: TGTGCCAGCTCACCCCCAAGGAGGGGGCGCGATCAGACCCAGTACTTC
cdr3_aa: CASSPPRRGRDQTQYF
d_call: -
clone_size: -
v_call: TRBV18
cdr3_length: 16
j_call: TRBJ2-5

cdr3_nt: TGTGCCAGCAGCACCCCTACAGGGAGTATGAACACTGAAGCTTTCTTT
cdr3_aa: CASSTPTGSMNTEAFF
d_call: -
clone_size: -
v_call: TRBV7-9
cdr3_length: 16
j_call: TRBJ1-1

cdr3_nt: TGTGCCAGCAGTTTAGGGGACTTTTACAATGAGCAGTTCTTC
cdr3_aa: CASSLGDFYNEQFF
d_call: -
clone_size: -
v_call: TRBV28
cdr3_length: 14
j_call: TRBJ2-1

cdr3_nt: TGTGCCAGCAGCTCGCGACTAGCGGGAGGGAACGAGCAGTACTTC
cdr3_aa: CASSSRLAGGNEQYF
d_call: TRBD2
clone_size: -
v_call: TRBV7-8
cdr3_length: 15
j_call: TRBJ2-7

cdr3_nt: TGTGCCAGCAGCACCGGACAGGGCAGGACCGGGGAGCTGTTTTTT
cdr3_aa: CASSTGQGRTGELFF
d_call: TRBD1
clone_size: -
v_call: TRBV7-2
cdr3_length: 15
j_call: TRBJ2-2

cdr3_nt: TGTGCCTGGACTAGGGGAATTGTCGGGGAGCTGTTTTTT
cdr3_aa: CAWTRGIVGELFF
d_call: -
clone_size: -
v_call: TRBV30
cdr3_length: 13
j_call: TRBJ2-2

cdr3_nt: TGTGCCAGCAGTAAGACAGGGGGCCAAGGATATGGCTACACCTTC
cdr3_aa: CASSKTGGQGYGYTF
d_call: TRBD1
clone_size: few
v_call: TRBV7-3
cdr3_length: 15
j_call: TRBJ1-2

cdr3_nt: TGTGCCCATCTTCCCCCGGACAGGGTTGGCACCGGGGAGCTGTTTTTT
cdr3_aa: CAHLPPDRVGTGELFF
d_call: TRBD1
clone_size: -
v_call: TRBV11-3
cdr3_length: 16
j_call: TRBJ2-2

cdr3_nt: TGTGCCAGCAGCGGAACAGGGTCGACTGAAGCTTTCTTT
cdr3_aa: CASSGTGSTEAFF
d_call: -
clone_size: few
v_call: TRBV9
cdr3_length: 13
j_call: TRBJ1-1

cdr3_nt: TGTGCCAGTAGTGTTCCTCTTATTAACACTGAAGCTTTCTTT
cdr3_aa: CASSVPLINTEAFF
d_call: -
clone_size: -
v_call: TRBV19
cdr3_length: 14
j_call: TRBJ1-1

cdr3_nt: TGTGCCAGCAGCGCAACAGGGGCCCCCACCTACGAGCAGTACTTC
cdr3_aa: CASSATGAPTYEQYF
d_call: TRBD1
clone_size: -
v_call: TRBV7-9
cdr3_length: 15
j_call: TRBJ2-7

cdr3_nt: TGCGCCAGCAGCTTAGGACTAGCGGGGGGGCCGTCAAACACCGGGGAGCTGTTTTTT
cdr3_aa: CASSLGLAGGPSNTGELFF
d_call: TRBD2
clone_size: -
v_call: TRBV5-1
cdr3_length: 19
j_call: TRBJ2-2

cdr3_nt: TGTGCCTCCCAGGGGGCGTGGGGGGAAAAACTGTTTTTT
cdr3_aa: CASQGAWGEKLFF
d_call: TRBD1
clone_size: -
v_call: TRBV6-5
cdr3_length: 13
j_call: TRBJ1-4

cdr3_nt: TGCAGCGTTTTTGGCCACAGGCGGGGGACCCAGTACTTC
cdr3_aa: CSVFGHRRGTQYF
d_call: -
clone_size: -
v_call: TRBV29-1
cdr3_length: 13
j_call: TRBJ2-5

cdr3_nt: TGTGCCAGCAGCTTAGGGGTAGCGGGGGGGCCGTGGGAGACCCAGTACTTC
cdr3_aa: CASSLGVAGGPWETQYF
d_call: TRBD2
clone_size: -
v_call: TRBV7-2
cdr3_length: 17
j_call: TRBJ2-5